The 24 T cell receptor beta chains presented below share a single source sample, sequenced in a study of T cells after yellow fever vaccination. One entry per CDR3 protein results from TCRdb running MiXCR on the 5' RACE reads. Among more than 65,000 distinct CDR3 sequences listed, roughly 6% were seen once. The starting material was CD4+ T cells sorted from PBMCs, obtained about 2 weeks after the first yellow fever vaccination. The source of these receptors is a man between 18 and 35 years old who received the YFV17D yellow fever vaccine.

This clonotype was counted at least ten times. The rearrangement uses TRBV20-1 and TRBJ2-1; 12 positions match TRBD2. V shed 6 bases, J shed 4 bases, and the junction held 10 bases outside the gene matches. Germline V gene sequence: CDR1 DFQATT, CDR2 SNEGSKA (reference sequence). The CDR3 spans 16 residues. CDR3 amino acids: CSAHRTSGGTYNEQFF. CDR3 sequence (DNA): TGCAGTGCCCACCGAACTAGCGGGGGGACTTACAATGAGCAGTTCTTC.

This clonotype was seen ten or more times. The chain recombines TRBV5-1 with TRBJ2-5, with 9 bases lining up with TRBD1. CDR1 SGHRS and CDR2 YFSETQ come from the germline V gene. Germline trimming cut 5 bases from V and 6 bases from J; bases unmatched to any gene: 14. The CDR3 has 16 amino acids. The DNA of the CDR3 is TGCGCCAGCAGACCCACTACGACAGGGGGGCCGAAGACCCAGTACTTC. The encoded protein is CASRPTTTGGPKTQYF. The entire variable domain, with the rest obtained from reference TRBV5-1 and TRBJ2-5, is as follows: KAGVTQTPRYLIKTRGQQVTLSCSPISGHRSVSWYQQTPGQGLQFLFEYFSETQRNKGNFPGRFSGRQFSNSRSEMNVSTLELGDSALYLCASRPTTTGGPKTQYFGPGTRLLVL.

The sample holds many counts of this clonotype. This chain connects TRBV20-1 to TRBJ2-5, with 7 nucleotides matching TRBD2. Per the germline V gene, CDR1 is DFQATT and CDR2 is SNEGSKA (reference sequence). V gave up 6 bases and J gave up 0 bases; unmatched junction bases: 4. The CDR3 spans 13 residues. CDR3 DNA sequence: TGCAGTGCCGCCACTAGCGACCAAGAGACCCAGTACTTC. Amino acid sequence: CSAATSDQETQYF.

This clonotype was counted many times. The chain links TRBV5-6 to TRBJ2-1; no reliable D call. The CDR3 is made up of 17 amino acids. Between the trimmed V and J ends, which lost 5 bases and 0 bases, there was a span of 18 bases. The germline V gene has CDR1 SGHDT and CDR2 YYEEEE. The CDR3 region has the DNA TGTGCCAGCAGGGATGGGGTTTACCGGAGCTCCTACAATGAGCAGTTCTTC. This gives the protein CASRDGVYRSSYNEQFF.

This clonotype was seen at least ten times. The J gene is TRBJ1-1, the V gene TRBV5-6; D not resolved. This CDR3 region has 13 residues. V lost 3 bases and J lost 6, with 12 bases in between. The germline V gene encodes CDR1 SGHDT and CDR2 YYEEEE. CDR3 nucleotide sequence: TGTGCCAGCAGCTCACGACAAGCTCCTGAAGCTTTCTTT. This codes for CASSSRQAPEAFF. The full variable domain, completed using reference TRBV5-6 and TRBJ1-1, is DAGVTQSPTHLIKTRGQQVTLRCSPKSGHDTVSWYQQALGQGPQFIFQYYEEEERQRGNFPDRFSGHQFPNYSSELNVNALLLGDSALYLCASSSRQAPEAFFGQGTRLTVV.

This clonotype was counted at least ten times. This chain joins TRBV5-1 and TRBJ1-6; D may be TRBD1 (5 bases). CDR1 and CDR2 from the germline V gene are SGHRS and YFSETQ. V dropped 0 bases and J dropped 9 bases, with 10 bases sitting between them. CDR3 size: 14 residues. CDR3 region: CASSLGGDGSPLHF. CDR3 bases: TGCGCCAGCAGCTTGGGAGGGGACGGTTCACCCCTCCACTTT.

This clonotype occurred many times. This chain connects TRBV6-1 to TRBJ1-1; D unresolved. The germline V gene encodes CDR1 MNHNS and CDR2 SASEGT. The CDR3 has 16 amino acids. V was clipped by 4 bases and J by 0 bases, with 15 bases between them. In DNA form, the CDR3 reads TGTGCCAGCAGTGCAAGGCAGTCAGTCATGAACACTGAAGCTTTCTTT. Translated: CASSARQSVMNTEAFF.

This clonotype was counted at least ten times. V is TRBV12-3 or TRBV12-4 and J is TRBJ2-1, with D tentatively TRBD1 or TRBD2 (5 bases each). This CDR3 contains 14 residues. Trimming took off 3 bases at V and 7 bases at J, with 13 bases between the two ends. The CDR3 region has the DNA TGTGCCAGCAGTTTTCCGGGACCGTTAAATGAGCAGTTCTTC. Translating it yields CASSFPGPLNEQFF.

This clonotype has a count of ten or more. The chain couples TRBV9 to TRBJ1-1, with TRBD1 as a possible D gene (6 bases). Germline lookup yields CDR1 SGDLS and CDR2 YYNGEE. V was trimmed by 1 base and J by 1 base, leaving 8 bases between them. CDR3 size: 14 residues. The CDR3 nucleotides read TGTGCCAGCAGCGTATGGGACACGAACACTGAAGCTTTCTTT. This gives the protein CASSVWDTNTEAFF.

This clonotype has a count of ten or more. This rearrangement joins TRBV4-1 to TRBJ2-5, with 14 bases lining up with TRBD2. CDR3 size: 16 residues. J gave up 5 bases and V 4 bases, and 6 bases lay outside the gene matches. Germline-derived CDR1 and CDR2 are MGHRA and YSYEKL. The CDR3 DNA follows: TGCGCCAGCAGCCGCGGACTAGCGGGGGGCCGGGAGACCCAGTACTTC. As protein: CASSRGLAGGRETQYF.

This clonotype was recorded many times. V is TRBV5-1 and J is TRBJ1-1; D perhaps matches TRBD1 (6 bases). Germline V CDR1 and CDR2: SGHRS, YFSETQ. Deletions cut 3 bases from V and 1 base from J, with 10 bases between. The CDR3 consists of 14 residues. CDR3 nucleotide sequence: TGCGCCAGCAGCTCGGACAGAAGGAACACTGAAGCTTTCTTT. This translates into CASSSDRRNTEAFF.

This chain uses TRBV10-3 with TRBJ1-6, with D possibly TRBD1 on 6 matching bases. The CDR3 has 15 amino acids. Trimming removed 0 bases at V and 9 bases at J, with 12 bases between. Germline V gives CDR1 ENHRY, CDR2 SYGVKD. The DNA for the CDR3 is TGTGCCATCAGTGAGTCGGCAGGGGCGCGTTCACCCCTCCACTTT. This codes for CAISESAGARSPLHF.

This clonotype was seen at least ten times. CDR3: CASSQTGAGVNTEAFF. CDR3 bases: TGTGCCAGCAGCCAGACAGGGGCAGGGGTGAACACTGAAGCTTTCTTT. The chain combines TRBV7-2 with TRBJ1-1, with 8 bases aligning to TRBD1. This CDR3 has 16 residues. J lost 0 bases, V lost 5 bases, and 8 bases had no gene match. Germline CDR1 and CDR2: SGHTA and FQGNSA.

The sample holds many counts of this clonotype. The chain couples TRBV12-3 or TRBV12-4 to TRBJ2-3, with 7 bases matching TRBD2. V gave up 3 bases and J gave up 3 bases; unmatched junction bases: 6. The CDR3 contains 15 residues. CDR3 sequence reads: CASSFTWGGTDTQYF. The CDR3 DNA reads TGTGCCAGCAGTTTCACCTGGGGGGGAACAGATACGCAGTATTTT.

This clonotype was picked up many times. This chain uses TRBV6-5 with TRBJ1-4; 9 nucleotides align to TRBD1. V gave up 6 bases and J gave up 2 bases; unmatched junction bases: 7. Germline values: CDR1 MNHEY, CDR2 SVGAGI. The CDR3 is 16 residues long. CDR3 residues: CASRNRGRVTNEKLFF. CDR3 nucleotides: TGTGCCAGCAGAAACAGGGGGCGAGTCACTAATGAAAAACTGTTTTTT.

This clonotype was recorded many times. The CDR3 nucleotides read TGTGCCAGCAAGGCCCCGGGACCGGAGGAGACCCAGTACTTC. Its translation is CASKAPGPEETQYF. The V gene is TRBV6-1, the J gene TRBJ2-5; D tentatively reads TRBD1 or TRBD2 (5 bases each). V was shortened by 7 bases and J by 5 bases, with 17 bases between the two germline ends. From germline, CDR1 is MNHNS and CDR2 SASEGT. The CDR3 is made up of 14 amino acids.

There are many counts of this clonotype. J is TRBJ1-2 and V is TRBV7-2; a possible D gene is TRBD1 (5 bases). The CDR3 has 13 residues. Per germline, CDR1 SGHTA and CDR2 FQGNSA. V lost 5 bases and J lost 3, with 10 bases in between. The CDR3 sequence: CASSPTGDYGYTF. CDR3 nucleotide sequence: TGTGCCAGCAGCCCCACGGGGGACTATGGCTACACCTTC.

The sample holds many counts of this clonotype. CDR3 bases: TGCGCCAGCAGCTTGGAGGGGACAGGTACGAATACGCAGTATTTT. This codes for CASSLEGTGTNTQYF. This chain connects TRBV5-1 to TRBJ2-3; 8 bases match TRBD1. With 0 bases clipped from V and 7 bases from J, the junction kept 7 bases outside the gene matches. CDR1 and CDR2 from the germline V gene are SGHRS and YFSETQ. This CDR3 contains 15 residues.

This clonotype was seen many times. The chain links TRBV20-1 to TRBJ2-3, with D perhaps TRBD2 (6 bases). V was pared by 5 bases and J by 2 bases, with 8 bases between. Germline loops: CDR1 DFQATT, CDR2 SNEGSKA (reference sequence). This CDR3 contains 12 residues. In DNA, the CDR3 is TGCAGTGCTCCGGGGGACACAGATACGCAGTATTTT. This codes for CSAPGDTDTQYF.

The sample holds many counts of this clonotype. This chain links TRBV2 with TRBJ2-5, with D possibly TRBD2 on 6 matching bases. The germline gives CDR1 SNHLY, CDR2 FYNNEI. Trimming left V 2 bases short and J 5 bases short, with 12 bases between. The CDR3 length is 14 residues. This CDR3 is CASSERRERETQYF. DNA for the CDR3: TGTGCCAGCAGTGAAAGGAGGGAGCGGGAGACCCAGTACTTC.

The sample holds many counts of this clonotype. This chain joins TRBV5-6 and TRBJ2-3; 9 nucleotides align to TRBD1. Germline V gene lookup returns CDR1 SGHDT and CDR2 YYEEEE. The J segment lost 5 bases and the V segment lost 4 bases, leaving 5 bases of the junction unmatched. The CDR3 covers 14 residues. The CDR3 DNA reads as TGTGCCAGCAGCCCTACAGGGGGCGGAGATACGCAGTATTTT. Its translation: CASSPTGGGDTQYF. Complete variable domain (other parts from reference TRBV5-6 and TRBJ2-3): DAGVTQSPTHLIKTRGQQVTLRCSPKSGHDTVSWYQQALGQGPQFIFQYYEEEERQRGNFPDRFSGHQFPNYSSELNVNALLLGDSALYLCASSPTGGGDTQYFGPGTRLTVL.

This clonotype occurred a few times. The chain couples TRBV30 to TRBJ2-1; D gene unclear. CDR3 size: 11 residues. V lost 1 base and J lost 4, with 2 bases in between. CDR1 is GTSNPN, CDR2 SVGIG, per germline (reference sequence). CDR3 amino acids: CAWSGYNEQFF. DNA of the CDR3: TGTGCCTGGAGTGGGTACAATGAGCAGTTCTTC. Filled out from reference TRBV30 and TRBJ2-1, the complete variable domain reads SQTIHQWPATLVQPVGSPLSLECTVEGTSNPNLYWYRQAAGRGLQLLFYSVGIGQISSEVPQNLSASRPQDRQFILSSKKLLLSDSGFYLCAWSGYNEQFFGPGTRLTVL.

This clonotype came up many times. This chain uses TRBV5-1 with TRBJ1-5; D may be TRBD1 (5 bases). CDR1 is SGHRS and CDR2 is YFSETQ in the germline V gene. The CDR3 loop spans 15 amino acids. Trimming left V 0 bases short and J 5 bases short, with 12 bases between. The CDR3 protein is CASSLDPGGDQPQHF. The CDR3 nucleotides are TGCGCCAGCAGCTTGGACCCGGGGGGGGATCAGCCCCAGCATTTT. Drawing the rest from reference TRBV5-1 and TRBJ1-5, the complete variable domain is KAGVTQTPRYLIKTRGQQVTLSCSPISGHRSVSWYQQTPGQGLQFLFEYFSETQRNKGNFPGRFSGRQFSNSRSEMNVSTLELGDSALYLCASSLDPGGDQPQHFGDGTRLSIL.

This clonotype has a count of ten or more. This chain links TRBV6-6 with TRBJ2-7; D is ambiguous. CDR3 size: 12 residues. V was clipped by 6 bases and J by 4 bases, with 10 bases between them. Germline assignment: CDR1 MNHNY and CDR2 SVGAGI (reference sequence). The CDR3 DNA reads TGTGCCAGCAGCCCCTCGAGTTACGAGCAGTACTTC. Protein product: CASSPSSYEQYF.